This TCR beta chain was documented in a study of cytomegalovirus exposure and HLA in healthy donors (dated by TCRdb to 2015 to 2018). In the study overall: In an earlier analysis of some 550 of the donors, around 290 Gb of sequence data and approximately 120 million unique TCR beta sequences from 150 million to 200 million T cells were reported. Rather than drawing on any new phenotypic data, the later analysis identified candidate immune exposures from TCR beta sequences and the way those sequences occurred across donors. An earlier analysis of 587 of the donors used high-throughput TCR beta sequencing to judge whether each TCR beta V gene segment behaved as functional or pseudogenic. Typing coverage differed by locus: A, B, C, DRB1 and DQB1 were typed in roughly 620-630 donors, DQA1 in about 550, DPA1 in nearly 610, and DPB1 in 400 to 490. Of the roughly 400 genotyped donors, 81% fell in the genetic ancestry cluster associated with self-reported Caucasian donors. The study aimed to test whether signatures of past pathogen exposure could be identified by cataloging public T cell receptors. In addition to the first cohort of hundreds of subjects, a separate validation cohort of over 90 different subjects was used. Because of strong linkage in the cohort, roughly five DR-DQ haplotypes were treated as single units for association and clustering. The study combined high-throughput TCR immunosequencing, statistical association of individual TCRs with disease status, and machine learning to predict cytomegalovirus infection status. Class I and class II HLA loci were covered by the typing at four-digit resolution. An early release covering around 630 HLA-typed donors comprised about 300 gigabases of sequencing data and 65 million to 100 million unique TCR sequences. A later genetic analysis used genome-wide SNP genotypes for about 60% of the roughly 700 donors, treating that subset as a discovery cohort. A later analysis re-examined previously published TCR beta repertoires from over 500 donors and added high-resolution HLA genotyping to investigate patterns of TCR occurrence. Using immunosequencing, the study profiled T cell repertoires from around 680 subjects and related those repertoires to cytomegalovirus serostatus. Donor age, sex, ethnicity and CMV serostatus were compiled together with the repertoire data. Across about 370 genotyped donors of the cohort, an average of about 240,000 unique TCR beta nucleotide sequences per donor were sequenced, and around 19% of those sequences were non-productive. All discovery cohort repertoires had been generated on a single sequencing platform. General conclusions and limits of the study: According to a later analysis, parvovirus B19, influenza, CMV and Epstein-Barr virus appeared linked to several top co-occurrence clusters. In vitro tests confirmed that a few of the cytomegalovirus-associated TCR beta chains recognize cytomegalovirus antigens. In a later analysis, TCR association rates were found to vary across HLA loci, with the most associated TCRs seen for DRB1 alleles and the fewest for HLA-C alleles. This cohort had only TCR beta chains sequenced, and the lack of alpha or paired-chain data limited which features could be detected. Across donors, most TCR sequences were observed very rarely, whereas some public TCRs were present in many individuals. Correlated functional status among segregating V segments might reflect linkage disequilibrium, but an unknown experimental factor could not be ruled out. According to a later genetic analysis, donors in an Asian-associated ancestry cluster had fewer N-insertions in productive TCRs than the approximately 610-donor mean. A further reported finding was that TCR beta sequences accurately predicted the HLA-A and HLA-B alleles for most subjects in the first cohort. The classifier was reported to diagnose cytomegalovirus status with high specificity and sensitivity in both the original cohort and the validation cohort. In the study, some 160 TCR beta chains were listed as associated with cytomegalovirus. A later genetic analysis associated a missense DCLRE1C variant with V-gene and J-gene trimming of TCR beta chains, and an independent cohort replicated the association. Roughly uniform sequencing depth across donors was assumed in presence/absence analyses, although this assumption may not hold. A later analysis found that most CMV-associated TCR beta chains appeared HLA-restricted, with HLA associations seemingly driven largely by CMV exposure. The authors suggested that the approach could potentially be generalized to other disease states and immunological phenotypes. At a false discovery rate of 0.05, a later analysis linked 16,951 TCR beta sequences to specific HLA alleles. In a later analysis, HLA-associated TCR beta chains were found to be more clonally expanded and to have lower generation probabilities than equally common non-associated chains. CMV serostatus was the only immune exposure information available for the cohort. The 87-base-pair reads could not distinguish some IMGT-functional V segments, including TRBV6-2 and TRBV6-3, so those segments were excluded. HLA typing was unavailable for some donors at each locus, so association tests used only the typed subset. Strong co-occurrence of HLA alleles, especially DR and DQ, made assigning TCR associations to individual alleles difficult. About 15 rarely observed V segments, including chromosome 9 orphons, were excluded from the earlier analysis of almost 600 of the donors because counts were too low. An earlier analysis of 450 to 750 of the donors showed that most TCR beta V segments appeared in productive rearrangements either about 90% or about 30% of the time, which broadly matched IMGT annotations. The sequencing pipeline was judged likely to have produced a cluster of highly shared sequence variants as a technical artifact.

The cohort was made up of approximately 670 healthy bone marrow donors. Cohort members were all nominally healthy when sampled, although unrecorded immune exposures were likely present. The donor tested CMV seropositive and was one of the 289 seropositive cohort members. A peripheral blood sample was collected from each donor, and TCR beta sequencing was performed on peripheral blood mononuclear cells. Genomic DNA extraction from the blood cell samples was performed with the Qiagen DNeasy Blood Extraction Kit. V and J are trimmed by 6 bases and 4 bases, and the gene matches miss 6 bases of the junction. CDR1 and CDR2, looked up from the germline V gene (reference sequence), are LNHDA and SQIVND. There are 14 amino acids in the CDR3, from cysteine to phenylalanine inclusive. Kept here is only the CDR3 DNA, which spans 42 bases and is read in frame from base 1. A note on this clone: The specificity of this receptor is unknown. Within one base of it there is no much larger clone, and no base qualities were kept.

Libraries were prepared through the immunoSEQ multiplex PCR assay. For the multiplex PCR, a mixture combining 60 forward primers for TCR Vbeta segments and 13 reverse primers for TCR Jbeta segments was used. Amplification of the CDR3 region of rearranged TCR beta genes was performed with a multiplex PCR assay on genomic DNA. The amplified TCR beta libraries were sequenced on the Illumina HiSeq System as 87-base-pair reads. The paper's data handling went like this. A later analysis counted about 82 million unique TCR beta chains across the 666 repertoires, and roughly 11 million of these chains were shared by at least two donors. Raw reads were error-corrected and collapsed into unique sequences by a nearest-neighbor algorithm in which closely related sequences were merged to remove PCR and sequencing errors. CDR3 sequences were aligned to IMGT reference sequences to assign V, D and J gene segments. Each retained sequence needed at least a six-nucleotide match to both a V gene segment and a J gene segment. Rearrangements were classified as productive when the CDR3 lacked stop codons and remained in frame with V and J, and all other rearrangements were classified as non-productive. CDR3 was defined by IMGT convention, running from the second conserved V-encoded cysteine to the conserved J-encoded phenylalanine. The earlier analysis of about 590 of the donors excluded sequences that lacked an unambiguous match to a single V gene segment. In an earlier analysis of 587 of the donors, V segments were called functional above 56.7% productive rearrangements and were called segregating when the between-donor standard deviation exceeded 5%. A statistical classification framework was developed to diagnose cytomegalovirus status using the catalog of TCR beta chain sequences. In a later analysis, V and J genes were assigned by comparing TCR nucleotide sequences against IMGT/GENE-DB human TR gene sequences. Using the TCRdist pipeline, a later analysis assigned CDR3 sequences along with most-parsimonious VDJ recombination scenarios. In a later analysis, each TCR beta chain was defined by its CDR3 amino acid sequence together with its V-gene family, and reads lacking a unique V-gene family were excluded. A later analysis removed several hundred highly shared, low-generation-probability nucleotide sequences to deal with suspected cross-contamination and a sequencing artifact. In a later analysis, a clonal expansion index for each public chain was calculated from normalized within-repertoire ranks of inferred template counts. In a later analysis, generation probabilities were computed with a VDJ recombination model fitted to out-of-frame rearrangements, and the resulting probabilities were checked against IGoR. In a later analysis, hypergeometric tests were used to score TCR-TCR, TCR-HLA and TCR-CMV co-occurrence, with a repertoire-size bias correction applied to TCR pairs. A later analysis estimated false discovery rates by permuting HLA or CMV assignments 20 times. In a later analysis, co-occurring TCRs were grouped with DBSCAN, and TCRdist sequence similarity was added when clustering was performed within HLA-allele-positive subsets. For co-occurrence clustering, repertoires with fewer than 30,000 or more than 120,000 public chains were excluded, along with a handful of repertoires with anomalous nucleotide sharing. Drawn from immuneACCESS, this table holds only the in-frame rearrangements with V and J called that TCRdb kept. Clones are partly lost; checked studies trace under half to an unresolved V gene and leave the rest unexplained. V and J calls and clone size come straight from that table; D and trimming were deduced from the DNA. The sample contains roughly 180,000 clones, about four fifths of them found a single time. The ten largest clones capture 4.5% to 7.5% of the sample.

What was sequenced was PBMCs. The TCR sequence derives from a young woman in good health and CMV-seropositive. This receptor chain uses TRBV19 and TRBJ2-1; 7 middle bases align to TRBD2. The nucleotides are TGTGCCAGTAGCGCTAGCGGCGGATACAATGAGCAGTTCTTC. This codes for CASSASGGYNEQFF.